The rows below give T cell receptor beta chains drawn from one sample of a study of shared clonotypes between healthy human individuals. Method: immunoSEQ multiplex PCR; TCRdb's copy keeps in-frame clones and lacks some. The sample has about 230,000 clones, about 69% seen once. Sample: memory CD4+ T cells sorted from blood. The source of these receptors is a man aged 25 to 40 in good health. Both conserved end residues are part of each CDR3. A D gene is named only where the DNA matches it firmly. For some rows the clone size is stated as once, few or many, or as a class when expanded; others skip it.

>TRBJ2-3|TRBD2|many|TRBV11-2
TGTGCCAGCAGATTAGCGGGAGATACGCAGTATTTT
CASRLAGDTQYF
>TRBJ1-4|.|many|TRBV5-1
TGCGCCAGCAGCTTCCAAGGGGCCAATGAAAAACTGTTTTTT
CASSFQGANEKLFF
>TRBJ2-1|.|.|TRBV11-2
TGTGCCAGCACCTCGACGATTGATTTGAGGAATGAGCAGTTCTTC
CASTSTIDLRNEQFF
>TRBJ1-2|.|.|TRBV7-2
TGTGCCAGCAGCTTAGGGGCAGGTCGTGGCTACACCTTC
CASSLGAGRGYTF
>TRBJ2-1|.|.|TRBV11-2
TGTGCCAGCAGCTTATTTCAGGGCTCGAACTACAATGAGCAGTTCTTC
CASSLFQGSNYNEQFF
>TRBJ2-5|TRBD1|.|TRBV28
TGTGCCAGCACGCGAAGATTTCAGGGGGCGCGGGAGACCCAGTACTTC
CASTRRFQGARETQYF
>TRBJ1-5|.|.|TRBV5-1
TGCGCCATCCCATTGGGCACTCGGGGCAATCAGCCCCAGCATTTT
CAIPLGTRGNQPQHF
>TRBJ1-1|.|once|TRBV2
TGTGCCAGCGGGGGACGGAACACTGAAGCTTTCTTT
CASGGRNTEAFF
>TRBJ1-5|.|once|TRBV6-5
TGTGCCAGCAGTGTATCTCCGCGATGGGCGGAAGAGCATTTT
CASSVSPRWAEEHF
>TRBJ2-5|TRBD2|.|TRBV6-6
TGTGCCAGCAGTCCCCCGGGCGGGAGGATAGAGACCCAGTACTTC
CASSPPGGRIETQYF
>TRBJ2-7|.|.|TRBV6-1
TGTGCCAGCAGGCTCGGAATCTCGGGCTACGAGCAGTACTTC
CASRLGISGYEQYF
>TRBJ2-1|.|.|TRBV11-2
TGTGCCAGCAGCCTGGACTTCTACAATGAGCAGTTCTTC
CASSLDFYNEQFF
>TRBJ2-5|.|few|TRBV4-1
TGCGCCAGCAGCCAAGAGGGGGTCCAAGAGACCCAGTACTTC
CASSQEGVQETQYF
>TRBJ2-3|TRBD2|.|TRBV7-2
TGTGCCAGCAGCTTATGGCCCGTAGGGAGGGGAACAGATACGCAGTATTTT
CASSLWPVGRGTDTQYF
>TRBJ1-2|.|.|TRBV18
TGTGCCAGCTCACCGAATACAGGAGCTGGCTACACCTTC
CASSPNTGAGYTF
>TRBJ1-5|.|.|TRBV2
TGTGCCAGCAGTGGGGTGACAGAGAATCAGCCCCAGCATTTT
CASSGVTENQPQHF
>TRBJ2-1|.|.|TRBV7-9
TGTGCCAGCAGCTTAGTGGTCCACTACAATGAGCAGTTCTTC
CASSLVVHYNEQFF
>TRBJ2-3|.|.|TRBV5-1
TGCGCCAGCAGCTTTCAGGGAATAATAGATACGCAGTATTTT
CASSFQGIIDTQYF
>TRBJ2-7|.|few|TRBV19
TGTGCCAGTAGTCCCTACCTTGGCGAGCAGTACTTC
CASSPYLGEQYF